The clone carrying this TCR beta chain was seen more than once but under ten times. These data come from a study of post-analysis software for immune sequencing data. Prepared TCR beta cDNA libraries contained unique molecular identifiers. TCRdb ran MiXCR on the PCR reads and lists one entry per CDR3 protein. Of fewer than 850,000 distinct CDR3 sequences listed, 40% to 55% are singletons. The sequence came from a girl aged 5-17 years with multiple sclerosis. The specimen was blood.

CDR3 amino acids: CASSSDQYEQYF. CDR3 bases: TGTGCCAGCAGCTCGGACCAGTACGAGCAGTACTTC. This chain joins TRBV7-6 and TRBJ2-7, with no clear D. The CDR3 consists of 12 residues. Trimming stripped 4 bases from V and 4 bases from J, with 8 bases between. Germline V gene data show CDR1 as SGHVS and CDR2 as FNYEAQ.